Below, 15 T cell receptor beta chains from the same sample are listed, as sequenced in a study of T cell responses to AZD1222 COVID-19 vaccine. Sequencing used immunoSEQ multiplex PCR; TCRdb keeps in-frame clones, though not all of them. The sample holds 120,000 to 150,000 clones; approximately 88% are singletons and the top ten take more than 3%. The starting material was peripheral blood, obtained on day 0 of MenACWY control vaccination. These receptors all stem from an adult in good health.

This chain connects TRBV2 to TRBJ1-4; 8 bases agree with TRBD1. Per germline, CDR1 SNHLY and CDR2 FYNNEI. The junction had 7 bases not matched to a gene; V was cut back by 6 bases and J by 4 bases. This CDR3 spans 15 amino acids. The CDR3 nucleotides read TGTGCCAGCAGAGTCAGGACAGGGAATAATGAAAAACTGTTTTTT. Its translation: CASRVRTGNNEKLFF.

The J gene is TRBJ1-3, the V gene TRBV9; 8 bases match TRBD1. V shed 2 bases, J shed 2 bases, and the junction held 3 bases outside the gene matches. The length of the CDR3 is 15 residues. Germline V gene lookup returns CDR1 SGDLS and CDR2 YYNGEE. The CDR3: CASSVRQGPGNTIYF. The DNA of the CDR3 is TGTGCCAGCAGCGTCAGACAGGGGCCTGGAAACACCATATATTTT.

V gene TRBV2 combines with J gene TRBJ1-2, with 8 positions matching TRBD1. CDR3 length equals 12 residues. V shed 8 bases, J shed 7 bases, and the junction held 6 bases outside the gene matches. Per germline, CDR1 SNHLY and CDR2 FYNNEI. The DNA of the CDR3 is TGTGCCAGCCAGGACAGGGCAGGTGGCTACACCTTC. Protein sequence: CASQDRAGGYTF.

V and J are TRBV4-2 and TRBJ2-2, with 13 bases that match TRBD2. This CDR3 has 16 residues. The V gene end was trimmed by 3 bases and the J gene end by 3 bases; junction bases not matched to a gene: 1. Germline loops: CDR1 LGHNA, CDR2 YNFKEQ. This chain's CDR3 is CASSHGLAGDTGELFF. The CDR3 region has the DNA TGTGCCAGCAGCCATGGACTAGCGGGGGACACCGGGGAGCTGTTTTTT.

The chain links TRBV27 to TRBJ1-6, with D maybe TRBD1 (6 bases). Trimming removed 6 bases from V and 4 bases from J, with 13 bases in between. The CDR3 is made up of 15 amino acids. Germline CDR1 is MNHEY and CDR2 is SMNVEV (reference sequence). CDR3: CASRGGQGYNSPLHF. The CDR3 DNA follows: TGTGCCAGCAGGGGAGGGCAGGGGTATAATTCACCCCTCCACTTT.

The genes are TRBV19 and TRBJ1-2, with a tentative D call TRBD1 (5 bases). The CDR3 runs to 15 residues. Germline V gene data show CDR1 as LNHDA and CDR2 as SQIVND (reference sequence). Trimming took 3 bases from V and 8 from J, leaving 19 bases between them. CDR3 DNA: TGTGCCAGTAGTATCAGCGAGACAGTCCCGCCCGGCTACACCTTC. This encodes CASSISETVPPGYTF.

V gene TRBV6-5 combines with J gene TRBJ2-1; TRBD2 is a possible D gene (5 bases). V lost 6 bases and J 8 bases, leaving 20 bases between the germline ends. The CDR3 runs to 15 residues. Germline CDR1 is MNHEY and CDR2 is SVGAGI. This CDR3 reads CASRDAALGIDEQFF. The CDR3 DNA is TGTGCCAGCAGGGACGCGGCCCTCGGGATTGATGAGCAGTTCTTC.

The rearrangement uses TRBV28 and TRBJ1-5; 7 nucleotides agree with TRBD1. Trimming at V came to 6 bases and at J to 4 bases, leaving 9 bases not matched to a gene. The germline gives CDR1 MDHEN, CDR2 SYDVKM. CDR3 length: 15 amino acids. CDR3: CASSQGDSGNQPQHF. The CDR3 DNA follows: TGTGCCAGCAGCCAAGGGGACAGCGGGAATCAGCCCCAGCATTTT. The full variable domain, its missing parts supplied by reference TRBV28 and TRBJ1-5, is DVKVTQSSRYLVKRTGEKVFLECVQDMDHENMFWYRQDPGLGLRLIYFSYDVKMKEKGDIPEGYSVSREKKERFSLILESASTNQTSMYLCASSQGDSGNQPQHFGDGTRLSIL.

For the CDR3, the DNA is TGCGCCAGCAGCCAAGATGCGTCCGGGGAGCTGTTTTTT. Residues: CASSQDASGELFF. The chain joins TRBV4-3 to TRBJ2-2; D call uncertain. Trimming took 0 bases from V and 6 from J, leaving 5 bases between them. The CDR3 loop spans 13 amino acids. From germline, CDR1 is LGHNA and CDR2 YSLEER.

This CDR3 is CASSVMGTVDSPLHF. Written as DNA, the CDR3 is TGTGCCAGCAGCGTAATGGGGACAGTGGACTCACCCCTCCACTTT. The chain is built from TRBV9 and TRBJ1-6; 7 bases are shared with TRBD1. Germline loops: CDR1 SGDLS, CDR2 YYNGEE. V trimming: 1 base; J trimming: 10 bases; junction bases outside the gene matches: 8. This CDR3 has 15 amino acids.

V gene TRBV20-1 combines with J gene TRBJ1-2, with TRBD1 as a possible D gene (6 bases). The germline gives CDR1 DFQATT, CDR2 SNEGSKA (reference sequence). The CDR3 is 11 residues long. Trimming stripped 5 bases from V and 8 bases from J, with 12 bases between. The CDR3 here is CSAPQGKGYTF. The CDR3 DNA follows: TGCAGTGCTCCTCAGGGGAAAGGCTACACCTTC.

The CDR3 reads CASSLAASDLYEQYF. In DNA, the CDR3 is TGTGCCAGCAGCTTAGCGGCTAGCGACCTTTACGAGCAGTACTTC. The V gene is TRBV7-9, the J gene TRBJ2-7, with D tentatively TRBD2 (6 bases). The CDR3 runs 15 residues. The V gene lost 0 bases and the J gene lost 4 bases, with 13 bases spanning the gap. Looked up from germline, CDR1 is SEHNR and CDR2 is FQNEAQ (reference sequence).

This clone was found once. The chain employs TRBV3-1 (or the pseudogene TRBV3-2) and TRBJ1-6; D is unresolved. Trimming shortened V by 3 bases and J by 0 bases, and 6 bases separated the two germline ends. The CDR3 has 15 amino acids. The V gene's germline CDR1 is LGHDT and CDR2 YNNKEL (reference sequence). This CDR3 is CASSQGSSYNSPLHF. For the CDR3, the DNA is TGTGCCAGCAGCCAGGGTAGCTCCTATAATTCACCCCTCCACTTT.

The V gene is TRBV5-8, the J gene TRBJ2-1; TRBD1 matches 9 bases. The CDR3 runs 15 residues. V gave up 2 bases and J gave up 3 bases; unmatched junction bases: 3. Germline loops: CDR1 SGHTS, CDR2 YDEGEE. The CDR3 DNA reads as TGTGCCAGCAGCTTTAGACAGGGGGTCTACAATGAGCAGTTCTTC. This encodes CASSFRQGVYNEQFF.

DNA for the CDR3: TGTGCCAGCTCACCGGAGATAAGAGATCAGCCCCAGCATTTT. Translation: CASSPEIRDQPQHF. V usage is TRBV18 and J usage is TRBJ1-5; no definite D call. The germline gives CDR1 KGHSH, CDR2 LQKENI. CDR3 length equals 14 residues. The germline V and J ends were trimmed by 3 bases and 5 bases, with 11 bases remaining between them. Using reference TRBV18 and TRBJ1-5 for the parts outside the CDR3, the full variable domain is NAGVMQNPRHLVRRRGQEARLRCSPMKGHSHVYWYRQLPEEGLKFMVYLQKENIIDESGMPKERFSAEFPKEGPSILRIQQVVRGDSAAYFCASSPEIRDQPQHFGDGTRLSIL.